This passage covers 9 T cell receptor beta chains from one sample sequenced in a study of Ad26.COV2.S vaccination and SARS-CoV-2 variants. This table comes from immunoSEQ multiplex PCR, and its TCRdb copy is limited to in-frame clones, with some not included. The sample consists of 350,000 to 400,000 clones, 70% to 90% of them appearing once. Indicated treatment: roughly 19 received Ad26.COV2.S at low or high dose, single or two shots; 5 received placebo; per-sample allocation not given. The samples were gathered on day 63 after the first injection of vaccine or placebo. Here the sequenced sample was peripheral blood, taken in a trial of Ad26.COV2.S vaccine versus placebo. The receptors come from a person between 18 and 65 years old who received the Ad26.COV2.S COVID-19 vaccine or a placebo.

The chain recombines TRBV27 with TRBJ1-4, with no clear D. The V end was cut by 6 bases, the J end by 5 bases, with 7 bases between. Germline-derived CDR1 and CDR2 are MNHEY and SMNVEV (reference sequence). The CDR3 length is 12 residues. The CDR3 nucleotides read TGTGCCAGCAGGACAAGGAATGAAAAACTGTTTTTT. It specifies CASRTRNEKLFF.

V is TRBV7-2 and J is TRBJ2-3; 7 bases line up with TRBD2. The germline gives CDR1 SGHTA, CDR2 FQGNSA. The V segment lost 1 base and the J segment 6 bases; nucleotides outside the gene matches: 7. The CDR3 has 15 amino acids. CDR3 in amino acids: CASSLEGGSGDTQYF. As DNA, the CDR3 is TGTGCCAGCAGCTTAGAGGGCGGGAGTGGGGATACGCAGTATTTT.

J is TRBJ2-1 and V is TRBV18; no firm D call. The CDR3 contains 14 residues. Germline assignment: CDR1 KGHSH and CDR2 LQKENI. Between the trimmed V and J ends, which lost 3 bases and 0 bases, there was a span of 6 bases. CDR3 sequence: CASSPGRSYNEQFF. The CDR3 region has the DNA TGTGCCAGCTCACCCGGACGCTCCTACAATGAGCAGTTCTTC.

The chain is built from TRBV27 and TRBJ2-2; D uncertain. Germline loops: CDR1 MNHEY, CDR2 SMNVEV (reference sequence). The ends were cut back, 3 bases at V and 5 bases at J, with 4 bases in the middle. CDR3 length equals 12 residues. CDR3 coding DNA: TGTGCCAGCAGTTTTGGGACCGGGGAGCTGTTTTTT. Translating gives CASSFGTGELFF.

The rearrangement links TRBV7-9 to TRBJ2-3; D ambiguous. Per germline, CDR1 SEHNR and CDR2 FQNEAQ (reference sequence). The germline V and J ends were trimmed by 5 bases and 5 bases, with 8 bases remaining between them. The CDR3 has 12 amino acids. The CDR3 DNA follows: TGTGCCAGCAGCCCAAGAGGAGATACGCAGTATTTT. It codes for CASSPRGDTQYF.

The chain uses TRBV11-3 and TRBJ1-2; 9 positions match TRBD1. This CDR3 spans 15 amino acids. Trimming took 1 base from V and 7 from J; bases not matched to a gene: 7. From germline, CDR1 is SGHNT and CDR2 YENEEA. The CDR3 DNA follows: TGTGCCAGCAGCTTAGCAACAGGGGGCTTTGCTGGCTACACCTTC. It yields the protein CASSLATGGFAGYTF. Filled out from reference TRBV11-3 and TRBJ1-2, the complete variable domain reads EAGVVQSPRYKIIEKKQPVAFWCNPISGHNTLYWYLQNLGQGPELLIRYENEEAVDDSQLPKDRFSAERLKGVDSTLKIQPAELGDSAVYLCASSLATGGFAGYTFGSGTRLTVV.

The V and J genes are TRBV28 and TRBJ2-4, with 8 nucleotides matching TRBD1. The CDR3 spans 16 residues. Unmatched junction bases numbered 4, after V lost 0 bases and J lost 3 bases. From germline, CDR1 is MDHEN and CDR2 SYDVKM. This chain's CDR3 is CASSLWDRVGKNIQYF. CDR3 nucleotides: TGTGCCAGCAGTTTATGGGACAGGGTGGGCAAAAACATTCAGTACTTC.

The chain recombines TRBV3-1 (or the pseudogene TRBV3-2) with TRBJ2-7; 8 bases are a match to TRBD2. CDR1 is LGHDT and CDR2 is YNNKEL in the germline V gene (reference sequence). Trimming at V came to 3 bases and at J to 4 bases, leaving 8 bases not matched to a gene. The length of the CDR3 is 15 residues. The CDR3 loop reads CASSHLGRALYEQYF. CDR3 bases: TGTGCCAGCAGCCACCTCGGGAGGGCTCTTTACGAGCAGTACTTC.

V gene TRBV5-6 combines with J gene TRBJ2-1; TRBD2 matches 11 bases. J was trimmed by 3 bases and V by 4 bases; bases with no gene match: 3. This CDR3 has 15 residues. Germline values: CDR1 SGHDT, CDR2 YYEEEE. The CDR3, as DNA: TGTGCCAGCAGCCATGGGACTAGCGGCTACAATGAGCAGTTCTTC. Translation gives CASSHGTSGYNEQFF.